This T cell receptor beta chain comes out of a study of cytomegalovirus exposure and HLA in healthy donors. A remark on this clone: Its antigen is unknown.

This CDR3 has 15 amino acids. CDR1 SGHTA and CDR2 FQGTGA come from the germline V gene. Trimming left V 2 bases short and J 3 bases short, with 14 bases between. The PCR made use of 60 Vbeta and 13 Jbeta primers. This table comes from immunoSEQ multiplex PCR, and its TCRdb copy is limited to in-frame clones, with some not included. Of around 100,000 clones listed, more than 75% were seen once; the top ten hold 10%. General study results and limits: The investigators catalogued 150 to 200 TCR beta chains as cytomegalovirus-associated. In a later analysis, a missense DCLRE1C variant was linked to TCR beta V- and J-gene trimming. TCR sequences were mostly rare, though some public TCRs occurred in many donors.

The chain links TRBV7-3 to TRBJ2-7; weak D call: TRBD1 (5 bases). The receptor was derived from a young woman in good health and CMV-seropositive. The specimen sequenced was PBMCs. CDR3 nucleotides: TGTGCCAGCAGCTTAGGGGCAGGGTACGGCTACGAGCAGTACTTC. Amino acid sequence: CASSLGAGYGYEQYF. Filled out from reference TRBV7-3 and TRBJ2-7, the complete variable domain reads GAGVSQTPSNKVTEKGKYVELRCDPISGHTALYWYRQSLGQGPEFLIYFQGTGAADDSGLPNDRFFAVRPEGSVSTLKIQRTERGDSAVYLCASSLGAGYGYEQYFGPGTRLTVT.